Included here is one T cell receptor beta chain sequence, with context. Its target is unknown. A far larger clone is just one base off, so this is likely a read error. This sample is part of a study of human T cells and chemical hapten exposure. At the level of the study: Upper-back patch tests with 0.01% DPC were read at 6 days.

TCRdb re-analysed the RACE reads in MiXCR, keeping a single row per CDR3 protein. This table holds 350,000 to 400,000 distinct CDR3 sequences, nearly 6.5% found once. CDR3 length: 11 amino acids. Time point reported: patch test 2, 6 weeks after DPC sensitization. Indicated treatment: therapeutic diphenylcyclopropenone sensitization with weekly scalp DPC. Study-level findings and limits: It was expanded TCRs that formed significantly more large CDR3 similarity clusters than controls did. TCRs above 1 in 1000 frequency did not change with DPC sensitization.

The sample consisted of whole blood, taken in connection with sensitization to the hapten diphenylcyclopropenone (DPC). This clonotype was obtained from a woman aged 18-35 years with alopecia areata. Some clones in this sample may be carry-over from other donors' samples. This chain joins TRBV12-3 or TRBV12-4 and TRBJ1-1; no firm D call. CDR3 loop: CASSLNTEALF. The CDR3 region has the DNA TGTGCCAGCAGCTTGAACACTGAAGCTCTCTTT.